This is a list of T cell receptor beta chains from one sample in a study of blood T cell repertoires in COVID-19. Clones were read by immunoSEQ multiplex PCR, and TCRdb kept only the in-frame ones, dropping some. Of some 70,000 clones listed, 85% to 90% are singletons. The sequencing sample was made of peripheral blood. Source of these receptors: a woman older than 75 with active COVID-19. CDR3s include the opening cysteine and the closing phenylalanine or tryptophan. D genes are given only for firm matches. Size values are once, few and many counts, or a class for expanded clones, and some rows have none.

TGTGCCAGCAGCATATGGACTAGCGGGTTTACCACCGGGGAGCTGTTTTTT	CASSIWTSGFTTGELFF	TRBV7-6	.	TRBD2	TRBJ2-2
TGTGCCATCAATCCGGGACTAGCGATGGGTAATGAGCAGTTCTTC	CAINPGLAMGNEQFF	TRBV10-3	.	TRBD2	TRBJ2-1
TGTGCCACCAGCAGATACCTAGCGGGAGAAGTAACAGATACGCAGTATTTT	CATSRYLAGEVTDTQYF	TRBV15	.	TRBD2	TRBJ2-3
TGTGCCAGCAGCTCAGGACGGACTAGCGGGACCTCCTACGAGCAGTACTTC	CASSSGRTSGTSYEQYF	TRBV9	.	TRBD2	TRBJ2-7
TGTGCCAGCAGTTCCCTCTCCTACGAGCAGTACTTC	CASSSLSYEQYF	TRBV27	.	.	TRBJ2-7
TGTGCCAGCAGTTCCTTCAGGGGCGGCAATCAGCCCCAGCATTTT	CASSSFRGGNQPQHF	TRBV28	once	.	TRBJ1-5
TGTGCCAGCAGTTACGATTTTAGGGGTGGTGAGACCCAGTACTTC	CASSYDFRGGETQYF	TRBV6-5	.	.	TRBJ2-5
TGTGCCAGCAGAACGAGCGGGAGGGGGGAGCAGTACTTC	CASRTSGRGEQYF	TRBV27	.	TRBD2	TRBJ2-7
TGTGCCAGCACCAAGCGCTCTGGGGCCAACGTCCTGACTTTC	CASTKRSGANVLTF	TRBV21-1	.	.	TRBJ2-6
TGTGCCAGTAGTATAGTGGGGCGGGCGGGGGAGCAGTTCTTC	CASSIVGRAGEQFF	TRBV19	.	.	TRBJ2-1
TGTGCCAGCAAATTACTAGCGGGGGGGAATGAGCAGTTCTTC	CASKLLAGGNEQFF	TRBV27	.	TRBD2	TRBJ2-1
TGTGCCAGCAGCTTAAGCGGAGGCTCGGCTGGGGAGCTGTTTTTT	CASSLSGGSAGELFF	TRBV7-3	.	.	TRBJ2-2
TGTGCCAGCAGCCTACGGGACAGGGGCTACGAGCAGTACTTC	CASSLRDRGYEQYF	TRBV14	.	TRBD1	TRBJ2-7
TGTGCCAGCAGCTCGGGACAGGGGTACACCGGGGAGCTGTTTTTT	CASSSGQGYTGELFF	TRBV11-3	.	TRBD1	TRBJ2-2
TGTGCCAGCAGTTTAGGAGGGAGCTACACCTTC	CASSLGGSYTF	TRBV12-3/TRBV12-4	.	.	TRBJ1-2
TGCAGTGCTAGTGGTCACGGATCGGGAAATGAGCAGTTCTTC	CSASGHGSGNEQFF	TRBV20-1	.	.	TRBJ2-1
TGTGCTAGTGGGGGGGGCAGCGGGAGGGCCAATGAGCAGTTCTTC	CASGGGSGRANEQFF	TRBV12-5	.	TRBD2	TRBJ2-1
TGTGCCAGCAGCTCCTTAGATACGCAGTATTTT	CASSSLDTQYF	TRBV7-9	.	.	TRBJ2-3
TGTGCCACCAGCAGCCTAGTAGGTTCTGGAGCTTTCTTT	CATSSLVGSGAFF	TRBV15	.	.	TRBJ1-1
TGTGCCAGCAGGGCCAGGACAGGGGCCACCGGGGAGCTGTTTTTT	CASRARTGATGELFF	TRBV28	.	TRBD1	TRBJ2-2
TGTGCCAGCAGCCCTGGAGGGTCTAGCACAGATACGCAGTATTTT	CASSPGGSSTDTQYF	TRBV5-4	.	.	TRBJ2-3
TGCGCCAGCAGCCGGGGGCTAGCGGGAGGGTACGAGCAGTACTTC	CASSRGLAGGYEQYF	TRBV4-1	.	TRBD2	TRBJ2-7
TGTGCCATCAGGAGCGGACAGGGTGTACACGAGCAGTACTTC	CAIRSGQGVHEQYF	TRBV10-3	.	TRBD1	TRBJ2-7
TGTGCCAGCAGTCCATCCCCCAGCGGGAGGGCTGCCGAGCAGTACTTC	CASSPSPSGRAAEQYF	TRBV6-6	.	TRBD2	TRBJ2-7
TGTGCCAGCAGTTTAAGGACAGGGAGGGAGCAGTACTTC	CASSLRTGREQYF	TRBV7-2	.	TRBD1	TRBJ2-7
TGTGCCAGCAGTTACCGGAGGACAGGGGGAGGCTATGGCTACACCTTC	CASSYRRTGGGYGYTF	TRBV6-2/TRBV6-3	medium-sized	TRBD1	TRBJ1-2
TGTGCCAGCAGTGAAGCGAACAGGGCTGGGCAGCCCCAGCATTTT	CASSEANRAGQPQHF	TRBV2	.	.	TRBJ1-5
TGTGCCACCAGCAGACTTTCACCAGGGGGCCTAGAGACCCAGTACTTC	CATSRLSPGGLETQYF	TRBV15	.	TRBD1	TRBJ2-5
TGCGCCAGCAGCCAAGACGGAGGCCTTGAGCAGTTCTTC	CASSQDGGLEQFF	TRBV4-3	once	.	TRBJ2-1
TGTGCCAGCAGTACCGCCCGCGGGAGTGGCTCCTACGAGCAGTACTTC	CASSTARGSGSYEQYF	TRBV7-2	.	TRBD2	TRBJ2-7
TGCGCCAGCAGGAAGAGAGATCGGGAAGAGACCCAGTACTTC	CASRKRDREETQYF	TRBV5-1	.	.	TRBJ2-5
TGTGCCAGCAGCCAAAGGACTAGCGGGGGATACGAGCAGTACTTC	CASSQRTSGGYEQYF	TRBV3-1/TRBV3-2	.	TRBD2	TRBJ2-7
TGTGCCAGCATACTAGCGGGCTCCTACGAGCAGTACTTC	CASILAGSYEQYF	TRBV7-8	.	TRBD2	TRBJ2-7
TGTGCCAGCAGCCAAGTTTCCGTAACTGAAGCTTTCTTT	CASSQVSVTEAFF	TRBV3-1/TRBV3-2	.	.	TRBJ1-1
TGTGCCTGGCTTACGACTAGCGGGAGGGTCAATGAGCAGTTCTTC	CAWLTTSGRVNEQFF	TRBV30	.	TRBD2	TRBJ2-1
TGTGCCAGCAGCCTGAAAGACAGGGACGGGACTGAAGCTTTCTTT	CASSLKDRDGTEAFF	TRBV2	.	TRBD1	TRBJ1-1
TGTGCCAGCAGCTTGGGGGGGACTAGCGGGTACAATGAGCAGTTCTTC	CASSLGGTSGYNEQFF	TRBV5-4	.	TRBD2	TRBJ2-1
TGTGCCAGCGCGGGAGACAATCAGCCCCAGCATTTT	CASAGDNQPQHF	TRBV6-5	.	.	TRBJ1-5
TGTGCCAGCAGCTTGGAACTGAACAATGAGCAGTTCTTC	CASSLELNNEQFF	TRBV5-4	.	.	TRBJ2-1
TGTGCCAGCGGACAATCAGGGACTGGGGCCAACGTCCTGACTTTC	CASGQSGTGANVLTF	TRBV6-6	.	.	TRBJ2-6